Each of the 10 T cell receptor beta chains below was sequenced from the same sample in a study of T-cell reconstitution after alpha-beta-depleted transplantation in children. Unique molecular identifiers were used in preparing the TCRbeta library. Using its own MiXCR run on the PCR reads, TCRdb lists one record per CDR3 protein. The table has a few hundred thousand distinct CDR3 sequences, 10% seen once. Material: PBMCs, obtained before TCRalphabeta/CD19-depleted stem cell transplant. The receptors here all came from a boy in the first two years of life with acute myeloid leukemia, due to receive a stem cell transplant.

This clonotype appeared many times. V is TRBV9 and J is TRBJ2-1, with D perhaps matching TRBD1 (5 bases). In germline, CDR1 is SGDLS, CDR2 YYNGEE. Trimming pared 1 base from V and 7 bases from J, leaving 6 bases between. This CDR3 contains 12 residues. CDR3 nucleotides: TGTGCCAGCAGCGTACAGGGAAATGAGCAGTTCTTC. Its translation is CASSVQGNEQFF.

This clonotype was observed many times. This chain links TRBV15 with TRBJ2-7; no clear D. CDR1 and CDR2 from the germline V gene are LNHNV and YYDKDF (reference sequence). V lost 5 bases to trimming and J lost 0 bases, with 11 bases between them. The CDR3 length is 14 residues. This CDR3 is CATSSRPRSYEQYF. CDR3 DNA: TGTGCCACCAGCTCCCGGCCCCGCTCCTACGAGCAGTACTTC.

This clonotype has more than one count but fewer than ten. V gene TRBV20-1 combines with J gene TRBJ1-4; 8 bases are a match to TRBD1. V shed 0 bases, J shed 7 bases, and the junction held 10 bases outside the gene matches. This CDR3 is built from 16 residues. From germline, CDR1 is DFQATT and CDR2 SNEGSKA (reference sequence). In DNA, the CDR3 is TGCAGTGCTAGAGATCCCGGACAGGGAGGGGGTGAAAAACTGTTTTTT. This encodes CSARDPGQGGGEKLFF.

This sequence joins TRBV5-1 and TRBJ1-1, with 7 bases lining up with TRBD1. The germline gives CDR1 SGHRS, CDR2 YFSETQ. Trimming took 6 bases from V and 4 from J; bases not matched to a gene: 24. CDR3 length: 19 amino acids. The CDR3 loop reads CASNSRQGSGLGGGTEAFF. As DNA, the CDR3 is TGCGCCAGCAATTCAAGACAGGGCTCGGGCCTCGGGGGAGGCACTGAAGCTTTCTTT.

This clonotype has only a few counts. The CDR3 region is CSAEIPGGSYNEQFF. The DNA of the CDR3 is TGCAGTGCAGAGATACCGGGGGGCTCCTACAATGAGCAGTTCTTC. The rearrangement uses TRBV20-1 and TRBJ2-1, with 7 bases fitting TRBD2. This CDR3 contains 15 residues. J was trimmed by 0 bases and V by 6 bases; bases with no gene match: 8. Per germline, CDR1 DFQATT and CDR2 SNEGSKA (reference sequence).

This clonotype was found many times. Sequence at one end of the junction differs from germline and may be a read error. J is TRBJ1-2 and V is TRBV5-1; D perhaps matches TRBD1 (5 bases). Per germline, CDR1 SGHRS and CDR2 YFSETQ. This CDR3 has 13 amino acids. CDR3 in DNA: TGTGCCAGCAGCTTAGAGGGGAACTATGGCTACACCTTC. It specifies CASSLEGNYGYTF.

A single count supports this clonotype. This sequence may be a read error, since a much larger clone differs from it by one base. The chain joins TRBV5-1 to TRBJ1-2; D is possibly TRBD1 (5 bases). CDR3 length equals 15 residues. The germline V gene has CDR1 SGHRS and CDR2 YFSETQ. The CDR3 reads CANSLAGTAGYGYTF. The CDR3 coding sequence is TGCGCCAACAGCTTGGCCGGGACCGCGGGCTATGGCTACACCTTC.

This clonotype was counted many times. This chain links TRBV29-1 with TRBJ2-4; TRBD2 matches 10 bases. The V and J ends lost 4 bases and 5 bases, in that order; junction bases with no gene match: 8. Per the germline V gene, CDR1 is SQVTM and CDR2 is ANQGSEA. The CDR3 extends over 15 amino acids. The CDR3 loop is CSVVRLAGAENIQYF. CDR3 bases: TGCAGCGTTGTCCGCCTAGCGGGGGCCGAAAACATTCAGTACTTC.

The chain links TRBV7-3 to TRBJ2-1; 10 bases fit TRBD2. Germline CDR1 reads SGHTA; CDR2 reads FQGTGA. V lost 3 bases to trimming and J lost 6 bases; unmatched junction nucleotides: 5. CDR3 length: 15 residues. The CDR3: CASSFLAGAGNEQFF. In nucleotides, the CDR3 is TGTGCCAGCAGCTTTCTAGCGGGAGCTGGCAATGAGCAGTTCTTC.

This clonotype was seen many times. The chain joins TRBV29-1 to TRBJ2-7, with D possibly being TRBD1 or TRBD2 (6 bases each). With 3 bases removed from V and 5 bases from J, the gap between germline ends came to 11 bases. Germline assignment: CDR1 SQVTM and CDR2 ANQGSEA. The CDR3 extends over 12 amino acids. The CDR3 nucleotides are TGCAGCGTTGAGAAGGGGGGTAACGAGCAGTACTTC. Translation: CSVEKGGNEQYF.